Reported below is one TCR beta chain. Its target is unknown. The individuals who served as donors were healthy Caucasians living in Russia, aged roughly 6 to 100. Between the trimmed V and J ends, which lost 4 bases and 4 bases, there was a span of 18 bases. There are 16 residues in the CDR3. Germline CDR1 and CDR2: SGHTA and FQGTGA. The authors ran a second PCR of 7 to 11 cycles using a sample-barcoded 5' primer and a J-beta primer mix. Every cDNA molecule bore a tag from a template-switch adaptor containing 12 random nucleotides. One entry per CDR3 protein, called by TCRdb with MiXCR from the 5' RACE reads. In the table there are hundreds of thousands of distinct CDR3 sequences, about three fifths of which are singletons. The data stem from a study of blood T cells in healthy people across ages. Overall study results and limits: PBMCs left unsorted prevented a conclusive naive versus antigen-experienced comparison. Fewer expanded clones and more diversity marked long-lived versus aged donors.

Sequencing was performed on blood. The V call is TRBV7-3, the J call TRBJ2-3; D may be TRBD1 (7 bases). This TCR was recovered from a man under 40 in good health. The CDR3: CASSSWTGGGADTQYF. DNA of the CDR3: TGTGCCAGCAGCTCATGGACAGGAGGAGGGGCAGATACGCAGTATTTT.